Following are 27 T cell receptor beta chains from one sample sequenced in a study of T cell repertoires in cytomegalovirus infection. These receptors' targets are unknown. TCRdb fed the reads into MiXCR, producing one record per CDR3 protein. The sample includes about 58,000 distinct CDR3 sequences, more than 15% of them seen just once. The starting material was CD8+ T cells from cultured PBMCs, obtained from culture after CMV antigen stimulation. These receptors originate from a human donor in good health (CMV status not recorded). Some clones in this sample may be carry-over from other donors' samples.

The sample holds a few counts of this clonotype. The rearrangement links TRBV6-2 or TRBV6-3 to TRBJ2-7, with D maybe TRBD2 (6 bases). V lost 8 bases and J lost 3, with 29 bases in between. The CDR3 totals 18 residues. CDR1 is MNHEY and CDR2 is SVGEGT in the germline V gene. DNA for the CDR3: TGTGCCAGCTCGCCCTTCCCTCAAAGGGAGGCGGCGGGCTACGAGCAGTACTTC. It yields the protein CASSPFPQREAAGYEQYF.

This clonotype has ten or more counts. The chain recombines TRBV7-9 with TRBJ2-7, with D tentatively TRBD1 (6 bases). With 5 bases removed from V and 3 bases from J, the gap between germline ends came to 17 bases. CDR1 is SEHNR, CDR2 FQNEAQ, per germline (reference sequence). The CDR3 has 15 amino acids. CDR3 bases: TGTGCCAGCAGCCACTCGGTGGACAGCGGCTACGAGCAGTACTTC. Amino acid sequence: CASSHSVDSGYEQYF.

This chain connects TRBV6-2 or TRBV6-3 to TRBJ2-7; perhaps D is TRBD1 or TRBD2 (6 bases each). This CDR3 has 15 residues. CDR1 and CDR2 from the germline V gene are MNHEY and SVGEGT. The V and J ends lost 0 bases and 2 bases respectively, with 11 bases between them. CDR3 coding DNA: TGTGCCAGCAGTTACTCGAGGGGGGAGGCCTACGAGCAGTACTTC. Protein product: CASSYSRGEAYEQYF.

This clonotype was counted only a few times. The chain combines TRBV25-1 with TRBJ1-1; TRBD1 might be the D (5 bases). The CDR3 sequence is 13 residues long. V was shortened by 7 bases and J by 4 bases, with 13 bases between the two germline ends. Germline V gives CDR1 MGHDK, CDR2 SYGVNS. This CDR3 reads CASTRGGGTEAFF. For the CDR3, the DNA is TGTGCCAGCACTCGTGGGGGGGGCACTGAAGCTTTCTTT.

The chain recombines TRBV4-1 with TRBJ1-3, with a tentative D call TRBD1 (5 bases). Trimming took 0 bases from V and 3 from J, leaving 15 bases between them. This CDR3 region has 17 residues. Germline CDR1 reads MGHRA; CDR2 reads YSYEKL. The CDR3 sequence: CASSQERFSRDGNTIYF. The CDR3 region has the DNA TGCGCCAGCAGCCAAGAGAGATTTTCCAGGGATGGAAACACCATATATTTT.

The chain carries TRBV4-1 and TRBJ1-2; D possibly corresponds to TRBD1 (6 bases). There are 15 residues in the CDR3. CDR1 MGHRA and CDR2 YSYEKL come from the germline V gene. Trimming stripped 4 bases from V and 0 bases from J, with 12 bases between. In nucleotides, the CDR3 is TGCGCCAGCAGCCCGACAGGCATATCTAACTATGGCTACACCTTC. Its translation: CASSPTGISNYGYTF.

This clonotype appeared a few times. The CDR3 sequence is CASSFREATTYSYNEQFF. The CDR3, as DNA: TGTGCCAGCAGCTTCCGGGAGGCTACCACCTACTCCTACAATGAGCAGTTCTTC. The chain couples TRBV5-5 to TRBJ2-1, with 7 bases that match TRBD2. CDR3 length: 18 residues. After removal of 2 bases from V and 0 bases from J, the junction contained 11 bases not matched to a gene. Germline V gives CDR1 SGHKS, CDR2 YYEKEE (reference sequence).

DNA of the CDR3: TGTGCCAGCAGCCCTTTGAATAGCGCCAGCTCCTACGAGCAGTACTTC. It is translated as CASSPLNSASSYEQYF. This sequence joins TRBV6-8 and TRBJ2-7; possibly TRBD2 for D (5 bases). The CDR3 has 16 residues. Trimming removed 6 bases from V and 0 bases from J, with 18 bases in between. Germline V gives CDR1 MNHGY, CDR2 SAAAGT.

The gene calls are TRBV12-5 and TRBJ2-4; D not resolved. The CDR3 contains 12 residues. Germline V gene sequence: CDR1 LGHNT, CDR2 FRNRAP. V was clipped by 8 bases and J by 15 bases, with 20 bases between them. In DNA, the CDR3 is TGTGCTAGTTCCACGGATAGCATTATTAGGTACTTC. This gives the protein CASSTDSIIRYF.

The chain combines TRBV29-1 with TRBJ2-5, with a possible D match to TRBD2 (6 bases). Germline assignment: CDR1 SQVTM and CDR2 ANQGSEA. CDR3 length: 16 amino acids. V was trimmed by 4 bases and J by 5 bases, leaving 23 bases between them. The CDR3 DNA is TGCAGCGTTGGGGCAGGGTTCGAGACGGGAGTTGAGACCCAGTACTTC. Translated: CSVGAGFETGVETQYF. The full variable domain, rest sourced from reference TRBV29-1 and TRBJ2-5, is SAVISQKPSRDICQRGTSLTIQCQVDSQVTMMFWYRQQPGQSLTLIATANQGSEATYESGFVIDKFPISRPNLTFSTLTVSNMSPEDSSIYLCSVGAGFETGVETQYFGPGTRLLVL.

In its sample, this clonotype was seen a few times. The rearrangement links TRBV12-3 or TRBV12-4 to TRBJ2-1, with D possibly being TRBD1 (5 bases). The CDR3 is 12 residues long. V shed 5 bases and J shed 7 bases, with 9 bases lying between them. CDR3 coding DNA: TGTGCCAGCAGTCAAAGGGGTAATGAGCAGTTCTTC. It translates to CASSQRGNEQFF.

CDR3 region: CASSLGAGGNEQFF. CDR3 coding DNA: TGTGCCAGCAGCTTAGGAGCCGGGGGCAATGAGCAGTTCTTC. V gene TRBV7-7 combines with J gene TRBJ2-1, with a weak D call TRBD2 (6 bases). Looked up from germline, CDR1 is SSHAT and CDR2 is FNYEAQ (reference sequence). This CDR3 contains 14 residues. V dropped 1 base and J dropped 6 bases, with 10 bases sitting between them.

This clonotype occurred a few times. This chain joins TRBV11-2 and TRBJ2-1; D is uncertain. The CDR3 loop spans 13 amino acids. Germline V CDR1 and CDR2: SGHAT, FQNNGV. Trimming removed 4 bases from V and 8 bases from J, with 12 bases in between. The CDR3 bases are TGTGCCAGCAGCTCAGCCTTGAGGCATGAGCAGTTCTTC. It codes for CASSSALRHEQFF.

This sequence joins TRBV4-1 and TRBJ2-1; D assignment may be TRBD1 or TRBD2 (5 bases each). The germline CDR1 and CDR2 sequences are MGHRA and YSYEKL. The CDR3 consists of 12 residues. Trimming removed 4 bases at V and 9 bases at J, with 10 bases between. The CDR3 DNA reads TGCGCCAGCAGCCGGGACCAGATTGAGCAGTTCTTC. Translating it yields CASSRDQIEQFF.

The chain has TRBV27 and TRBJ1-1; tentatively, D is TRBD1 (5 bases). The germline V and J ends were trimmed by 7 bases and 1 base, with 10 bases remaining between them. Germline V gives CDR1 MNHEY, CDR2 SMNVEV (reference sequence). The CDR3 has 13 amino acids. The CDR3 region has the DNA TGTGCCAGCACAGGGATTGGGAACACTGAAGCTTTCTTT. Translation: CASTGIGNTEAFF.

This clonotype was seen a handful of times. V gene TRBV11-2 combines with J gene TRBJ2-7; possibly TRBD1 for D (5 bases). Trimming left V 0 bases short and J 4 bases short, with 10 bases between. Germline V CDR1 and CDR2: SGHAT, FQNNGV. CDR3 size: 14 residues. The CDR3 reads CASSLDQGNYEQYF. In DNA form, the CDR3 reads TGTGCCAGCAGCTTAGACCAGGGCAATTACGAGCAGTACTTC. Using reference TRBV11-2 and TRBJ2-7 for the parts outside the CDR3, the full variable domain is EAGVAQSPRYKIIEKRQSVAFWCNPISGHATLYWYQQILGQGPKLLIQFQNNGVVDDSQLPKDRFSAERLKGVDSTLKIQPAKLEDSAVYLCASSLDQGNYEQYFGPGTRLTVT.

This chain uses TRBV20-1 with TRBJ2-7, with no clear D. V was trimmed by 0 bases and J by 5 bases, leaving 17 bases between them. Germline loops: CDR1 DFQATT, CDR2 SNEGSKA (reference sequence). The CDR3 consists of 15 residues. For the CDR3, the DNA is TGCAGTGCTAGAGAACAAGGACGGTCACCGCACGAGCAGTACTTC. Its translation is CSAREQGRSPHEQYF.

This clonotype has only a few counts. The CDR3 sequence: CASSGKLASLEQYF. The CDR3 coding sequence is TGTGCCAGTAGTGGAAAACTAGCTTCCCTCGAGCAGTACTTC. The rearrangement links TRBV19 to TRBJ2-7, with a possible D match to TRBD2 (6 bases). Germline-derived CDR1 and CDR2 are LNHDA and SQIVND (reference sequence). CDR3 length: 14 amino acids. V lost 5 bases to trimming and J lost 6 bases, with 17 bases between them.

This clonotype has just a few counts. The gene calls are TRBV5-5 and TRBJ2-1, with TRBD1 matching 9 bases. Germline assignment: CDR1 SGHKS and CDR2 YYEKEE (reference sequence). This CDR3 has 13 amino acids. V dropped 2 bases and J dropped 9; count of bases not matched to a gene: 3. The DNA of the CDR3 is TGTGCCAGCAGCTTTACAGGGGGCGGTGAGCAGTTCTTC. This encodes CASSFTGGGEQFF.

In nucleotides, the CDR3 is TGTGCCAGCAGCCAGCTGGGACAAAACTCCTACGAGCAGTACTTC. Translating gives CASSQLGQNSYEQYF. This chain links TRBV7-2 with TRBJ2-7, with D possibly TRBD1 on 6 matching bases. The germline V and J ends were trimmed by 5 bases and 0 bases, with 14 bases remaining between them. CDR1 SGHTA and CDR2 FQGNSA come from the germline V gene. This CDR3 contains 15 residues. Full variable domain (rest looked up from reference TRBV7-2 and TRBJ2-7): GAGVSQSPSNKVTEKGKDVELRCDPISGHTALYWYRQSLGQGLEFLIYFQGNSAPDKSGLPSDRFSAERTGGSVSTLTIQRTQQEDSAVYLCASSQLGQNSYEQYFGPGTRLTVT.

This clonotype has just a few counts. The V and J genes are TRBV7-9 and TRBJ1-1; unclear D gene. Trimming cost V 1 base and J 3 bases, with 3 bases left between them. The CDR3 is 12 amino acids. From germline, CDR1 is SEHNR and CDR2 FQNEAQ (reference sequence). Here the CDR3 reads CASSLVDTEAFF. CDR3 DNA: TGTGCCAGCAGCTTAGTAGACACTGAAGCTTTCTTT.

The rearrangement links TRBV6-6 to TRBJ2-3; D remains unclear. Germline loops: CDR1 MNHNY, CDR2 SVGAGI (reference sequence). V shed 4 bases and J shed 3 bases, with 8 bases lying between them. The CDR3 covers 13 residues. The CDR3 is CASSWATTDTQYF. CDR3 coding DNA: TGTGCCAGCAGTTGGGCCACGACAGATACGCAGTATTTT.

This sequence joins TRBV3-1 and TRBJ2-3; no clear D gene. Germline CDR1 is LGHDT and CDR2 is YNNKEL (reference sequence). This CDR3 contains 15 residues. V was pared by 0 bases and J by 2 bases, with 9 bases between. The chain's CDR3 is CASSQEGLSTDTQYF. CDR3 coding DNA: TGTGCCAGCAGCCAAGAAGGCCTTTCCACAGATACGCAGTATTTT.

This clonotype was picked up many times. The rearrangement uses TRBV10-3 and TRBJ2-7, with D unclear. CDR1 and CDR2 from the germline V gene are ENHRY and SYGVKD. The V and J ends lost 7 bases and 3 bases respectively, with 13 bases between them. The CDR3 has 13 amino acids. CDR3 sequence (DNA): TGTGCCATCACAGGCTCGCAGGACTACGAGCAGTACTTC. This translates into CAITGSQDYEQYF.

This clonotype was seen a few times. V gene TRBV20-1 combines with J gene TRBJ2-7, with 11 bases aligning to TRBD2. The V and J ends lost 0 bases and 0 bases, in that order; junction bases with no gene match: 7. The CDR3 has 17 residues. CDR1 DFQATT and CDR2 SNEGSKA come from the germline V gene (reference sequence). As DNA, the CDR3 is TGCAGTGCTAGAGACCACCTTACTAGCGGGAGCTCCTACGAGCAGTACTTC. As protein: CSARDHLTSGSSYEQYF.

The V call is TRBV5-4, the J call TRBJ1-1; TRBD1 might be the D (6 bases). V was shortened by 4 bases and J by 1 base, with 14 bases between the two germline ends. The length of the CDR3 is 15 residues. The germline V gene encodes CDR1 SGHNT and CDR2 YYREEE (reference sequence). The CDR3 is CASSPVRDKNTEAFF. CDR3 sequence (DNA): TGTGCCAGCAGCCCTGTCCGGGACAAGAACACTGAAGCTTTCTTT.

DNA of the CDR3: TGTGCCAGCAGCCGGAACCAGAACACTGAAGCTTTCTTT. It specifies CASSRNQNTEAFF. The chain is built from TRBV7-6 and TRBJ1-1, with unresolved D. Looked up from germline, CDR1 is SGHVS and CDR2 is FNYEAQ. The CDR3 consists of 13 residues. V gave up 5 bases and J gave up 1 base, with 8 bases separating them.